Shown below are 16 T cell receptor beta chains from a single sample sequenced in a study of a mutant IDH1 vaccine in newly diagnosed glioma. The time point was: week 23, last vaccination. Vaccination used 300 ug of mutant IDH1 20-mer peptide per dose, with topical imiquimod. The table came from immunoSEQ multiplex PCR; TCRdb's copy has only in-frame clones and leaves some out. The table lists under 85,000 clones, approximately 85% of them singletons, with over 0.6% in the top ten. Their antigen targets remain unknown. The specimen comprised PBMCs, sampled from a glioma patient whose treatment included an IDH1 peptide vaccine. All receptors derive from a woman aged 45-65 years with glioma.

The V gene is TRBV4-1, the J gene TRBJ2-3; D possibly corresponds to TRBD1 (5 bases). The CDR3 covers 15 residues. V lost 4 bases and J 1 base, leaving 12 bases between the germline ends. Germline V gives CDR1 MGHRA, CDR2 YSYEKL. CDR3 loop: CASSLQGGRTDTQYF. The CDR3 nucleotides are TGCGCCAGCAGCCTTCAGGGCGGTCGCACAGATACGCAGTATTTT.

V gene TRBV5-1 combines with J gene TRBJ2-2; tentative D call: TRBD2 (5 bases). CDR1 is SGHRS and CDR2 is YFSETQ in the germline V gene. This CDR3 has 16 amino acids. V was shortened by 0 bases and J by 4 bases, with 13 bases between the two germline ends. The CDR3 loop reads CASSLAGSRVTGELFF. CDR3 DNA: TGCGCCAGCAGCTTGGCTGGGTCGCGGGTCACCGGGGAGCTGTTTTTT.

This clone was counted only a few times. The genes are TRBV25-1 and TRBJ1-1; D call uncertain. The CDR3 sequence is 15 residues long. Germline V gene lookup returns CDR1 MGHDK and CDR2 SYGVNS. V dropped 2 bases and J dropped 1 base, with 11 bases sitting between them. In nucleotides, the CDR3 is TGTGCCAGCAGTGAAGCGATCTACGGGAACACTGAAGCTTTCTTT. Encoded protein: CASSEAIYGNTEAFF.

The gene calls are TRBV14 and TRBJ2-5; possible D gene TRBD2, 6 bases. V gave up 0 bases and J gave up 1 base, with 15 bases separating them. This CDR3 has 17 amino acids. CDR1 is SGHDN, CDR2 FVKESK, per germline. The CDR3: CASSQDVGGRPQETQYF. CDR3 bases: TGTGCCAGCAGCCAAGATGTCGGGGGACGGCCCCAAGAGACCCAGTACTTC.

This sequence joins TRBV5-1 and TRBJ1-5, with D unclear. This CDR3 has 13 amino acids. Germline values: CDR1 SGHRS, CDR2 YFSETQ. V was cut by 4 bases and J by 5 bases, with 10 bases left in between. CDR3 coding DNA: TGCGCCAGCAGCCTCGACGGAGATCAGCCCCAGCATTTT. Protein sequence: CASSLDGDQPQHF.

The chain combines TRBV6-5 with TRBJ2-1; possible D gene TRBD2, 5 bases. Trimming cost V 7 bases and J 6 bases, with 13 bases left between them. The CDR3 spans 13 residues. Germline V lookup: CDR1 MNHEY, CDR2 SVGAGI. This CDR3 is CASTGLPINEQFF. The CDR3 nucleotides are TGTGCCAGCACGGGGTTGCCCATCAATGAGCAGTTCTTC.

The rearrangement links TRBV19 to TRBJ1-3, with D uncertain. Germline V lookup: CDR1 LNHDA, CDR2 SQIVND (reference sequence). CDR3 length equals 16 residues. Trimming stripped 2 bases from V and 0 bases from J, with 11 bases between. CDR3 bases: TGTGCCAGTAGTATACAGCCCAGAAGCTCTGGAAACACCATATATTTT. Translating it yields CASSIQPRSSGNTIYF.

In nucleotides, the CDR3 is TGTGCCAGCAGCCAAATTAAGGTACAGGAAGATCAGCCCCAGCATTTT. It specifies CASSQIKVQEDQPQHF. The chain employs TRBV14 and TRBJ1-5; TRBD1 might be the D (5 bases). The germline CDR1 and CDR2 sequences are SGHDN and FVKESK. The CDR3 spans 16 residues. The germline V and J ends were trimmed by 2 bases and 5 bases, with 16 bases remaining between them.

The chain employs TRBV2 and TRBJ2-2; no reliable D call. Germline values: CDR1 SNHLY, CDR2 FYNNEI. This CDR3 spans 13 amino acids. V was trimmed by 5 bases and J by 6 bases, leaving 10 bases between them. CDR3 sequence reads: CASSLSPSGELFF. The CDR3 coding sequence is TGTGCCAGCAGTCTTAGTCCATCCGGGGAGCTGTTTTTT.

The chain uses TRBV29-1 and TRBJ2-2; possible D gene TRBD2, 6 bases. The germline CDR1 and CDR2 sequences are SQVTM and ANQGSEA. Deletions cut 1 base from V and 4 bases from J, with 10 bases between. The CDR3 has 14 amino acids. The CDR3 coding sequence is TGCAGCGTTGAAGGAGGAGGGGTCACCGGGGAGCTGTTTTTT. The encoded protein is CSVEGGGVTGELFF.

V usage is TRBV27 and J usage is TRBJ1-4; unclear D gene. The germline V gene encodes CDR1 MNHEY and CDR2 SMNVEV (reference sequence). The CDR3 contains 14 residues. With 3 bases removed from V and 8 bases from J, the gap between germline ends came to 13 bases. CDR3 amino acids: CASSFAGPSEKLFF. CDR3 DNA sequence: TGTGCCAGCAGTTTCGCGGGTCCGTCGGAAAAACTGTTTTTT.

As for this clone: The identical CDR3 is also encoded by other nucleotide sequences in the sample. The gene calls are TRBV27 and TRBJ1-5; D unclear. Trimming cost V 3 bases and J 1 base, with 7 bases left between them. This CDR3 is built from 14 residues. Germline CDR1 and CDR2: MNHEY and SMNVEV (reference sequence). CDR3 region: CASSLGGSNQPQHF. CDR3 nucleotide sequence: TGTGCCAGCAGTTTGGGTGGGAGCAATCAGCCCCAGCATTTT.

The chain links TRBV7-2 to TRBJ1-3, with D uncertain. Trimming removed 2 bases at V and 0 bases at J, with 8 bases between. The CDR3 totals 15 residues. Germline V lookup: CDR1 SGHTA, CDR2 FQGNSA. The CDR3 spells CASSLNGYSGNTIYF. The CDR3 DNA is TGTGCCAGCAGCTTAAACGGGTACTCTGGAAACACCATATATTTT.

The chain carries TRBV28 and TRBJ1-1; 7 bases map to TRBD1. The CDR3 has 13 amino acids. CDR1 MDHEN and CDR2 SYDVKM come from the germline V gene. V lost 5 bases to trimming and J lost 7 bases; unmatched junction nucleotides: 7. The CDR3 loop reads CASSLPDRSEAFF. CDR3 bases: TGTGCCAGCAGTCTCCCGGACAGGAGTGAAGCTTTCTTT.

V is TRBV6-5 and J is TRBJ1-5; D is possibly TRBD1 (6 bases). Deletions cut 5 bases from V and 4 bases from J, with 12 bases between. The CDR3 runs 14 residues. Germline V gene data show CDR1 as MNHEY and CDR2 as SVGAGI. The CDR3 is CASSGTGLNQPQHF. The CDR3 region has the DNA TGTGCCAGCAGTGGAACAGGGCTAAATCAGCCCCAGCATTTT.

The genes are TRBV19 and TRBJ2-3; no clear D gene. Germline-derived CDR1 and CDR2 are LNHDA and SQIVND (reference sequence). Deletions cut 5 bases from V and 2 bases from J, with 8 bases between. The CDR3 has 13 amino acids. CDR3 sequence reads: CASSVDLTDTQYF. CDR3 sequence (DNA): TGTGCCAGTAGTGTGGACCTCACAGATACGCAGTATTTT.